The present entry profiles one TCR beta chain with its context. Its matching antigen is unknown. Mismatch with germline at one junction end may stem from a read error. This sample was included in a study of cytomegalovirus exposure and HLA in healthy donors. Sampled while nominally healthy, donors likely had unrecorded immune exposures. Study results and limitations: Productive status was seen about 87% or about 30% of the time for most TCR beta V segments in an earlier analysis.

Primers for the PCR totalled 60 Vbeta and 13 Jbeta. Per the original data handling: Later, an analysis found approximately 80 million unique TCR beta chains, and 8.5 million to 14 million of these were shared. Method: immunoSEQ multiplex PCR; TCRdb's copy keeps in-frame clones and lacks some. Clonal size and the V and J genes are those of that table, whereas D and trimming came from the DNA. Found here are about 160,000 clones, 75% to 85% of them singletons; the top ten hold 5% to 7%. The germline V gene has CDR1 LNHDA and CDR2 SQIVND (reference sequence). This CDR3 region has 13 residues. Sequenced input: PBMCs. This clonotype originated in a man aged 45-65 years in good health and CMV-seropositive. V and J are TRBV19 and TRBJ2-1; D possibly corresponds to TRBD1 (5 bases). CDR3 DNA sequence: TGTGCCAGTAGTATAGGGGGCTACACTGAGCAGTTCTTC. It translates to CASSIGGYTEQFF.